The 5 T cell receptor beta chains below all came from one sample that was sequenced in a study of T cell responses to AZD1222 COVID-19 vaccine. The data were produced by immunoSEQ multiplex PCR, yet TCRdb's version contains in-frame clones alone and is incomplete. The sample shows fewer than 200,000 clones, 70% to 90% of them seen only once. The source material was peripheral blood, sampled on day 0 of AZD1222 vaccination. These receptor sequences come from an adult in good health.

The chain recombines TRBV7-2 with TRBJ1-3, with D possibly TRBD1 on 5 matching bases. The CDR3 length is 16 residues. The V gene lost 6 bases and the J gene lost 3 bases, with 18 bases spanning the gap. CDR1 is SGHTA, CDR2 FQGNSA, per germline. The CDR3 protein is CASRLTQGVGGNTIYF. DNA for the CDR3: TGTGCCAGCAGACTGACCCAGGGAGTTGGTGGAAACACCATATATTTT.

This chain uses TRBV2 with TRBJ1-1, with 7 positions matching TRBD1. V lost 3 bases and J lost 9; bases outside the gene matches: 7. CDR1 SNHLY and CDR2 FYNNEI come from the germline V gene. This CDR3 comprises 13 residues. CDR3 in DNA: TGTGCCAGCAGTGATGAGAGGGGGCGTAAAGCTTTCTTT. This codes for CASSDERGRKAFF.

This chain joins TRBV27 and TRBJ2-3; 9 nucleotides match TRBD2. Germline-derived CDR1 and CDR2 are MNHEY and SMNVEV (reference sequence). The CDR3 consists of 17 residues. V was clipped by 7 bases and J by 1 base; unmatched bases: 12. As DNA, the CDR3 is TGTGCCAGCATCGTAAGCTTAGCGGGAGTTGGCACAGATACGCAGTATTTT. Residues: CASIVSLAGVGTDTQYF.

The gene calls are TRBV7-2 and TRBJ2-2, with TRBD2 matching 10 bases. The CDR3 extends over 18 amino acids. The germline V gene has CDR1 SGHTA and CDR2 FQGNSA. Trimming removed 2 bases from V and 6 bases from J; junction bases left unmatched: 12. DNA of the CDR3: TGTGCCAGCAGCTTAAGGGGAATAGCGGGAGGTCTCGCCGGGGAGCTGTTTTTT. This gives the protein CASSLRGIAGGLAGELFF.

J is TRBJ2-1 and V is TRBV5-1; no clear D. V was cut by 0 bases and J by 8 bases, with 9 bases left in between. The CDR3 covers 13 residues. CDR1 and CDR2 from the germline V gene are SGHRS and YFSETQ. CDR3 sequence: CASSLDRPDEQFF. CDR3 sequence (DNA): TGCGCCAGCAGCTTGGATCGCCCCGATGAGCAGTTCTTC.